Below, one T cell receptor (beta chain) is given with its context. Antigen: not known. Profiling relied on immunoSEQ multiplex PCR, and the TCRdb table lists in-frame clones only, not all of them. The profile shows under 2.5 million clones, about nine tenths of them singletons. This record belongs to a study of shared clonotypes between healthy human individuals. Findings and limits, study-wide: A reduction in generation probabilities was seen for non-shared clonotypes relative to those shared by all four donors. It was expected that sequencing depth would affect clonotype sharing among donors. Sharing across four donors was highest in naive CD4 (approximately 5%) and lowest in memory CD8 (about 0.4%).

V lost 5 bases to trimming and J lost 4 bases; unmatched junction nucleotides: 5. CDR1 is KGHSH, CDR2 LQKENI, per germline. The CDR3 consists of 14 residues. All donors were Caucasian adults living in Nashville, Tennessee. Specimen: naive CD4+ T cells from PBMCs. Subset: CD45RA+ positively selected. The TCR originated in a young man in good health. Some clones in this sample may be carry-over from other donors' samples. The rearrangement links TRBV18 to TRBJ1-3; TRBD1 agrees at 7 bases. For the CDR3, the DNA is TGTGCCAGCTCAACCCAGGGGGAAGGAAACACCATATATTTT. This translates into CASSTQGEGNTIYF.